Sequencing of this TCR beta chain was carried out in a study of metastatic and nonmetastatic thyroid tumors. V gave up 2 bases and J gave up 0 bases, with 12 bases separating them. Per germline, CDR1 SGHRS and CDR2 YFSETQ. There are 15 residues in the CDR3. This clone has ten or more counts. TCRdb re-clonotyped the PCR reads through MiXCR. The sample carries roughly 98,000 clones, 15% recorded once. No treatment of any kind had been given to any patient before thyroid surgery. This TCR was recovered from a female donor with papillary thyroid cancer or a benign thyroid nodule (not recorded which). Some clones in this sample may be carry-over from other donors' samples. The sequenced sample consisted of blood. V is TRBV5-1 and J is TRBJ2-7; D is possibly TRBD1 (5 bases). CDR3 protein: CASSFDTGSSYEQYF. CDR3 nucleotide sequence: TGCGCCAGCAGCTTTGATACAGGATCCTCCTACGAGCAGTACTTC. The variable domain in full, completed from reference TRBV5-1 and TRBJ2-7, reads KAGVTQTPRYLIKTRGQQVTLSCSPISGHRSVSWYQQTPGQGLQFLFEYFSETQRNKGNFPGRFSGRQFSNSRSEMNVSTLELGDSALYLCASSFDTGSSYEQYFGPGTRLTVT.